This is a list of T cell receptor beta chains from one sample in a study of cytomegalovirus exposure and HLA in healthy donors. Produced via immunoSEQ multiplex PCR; TCRdb's table is partial and in-frame only. The data show approximately 120,000 clones, over 60% seen once. Sequencing was carried out using PBMCs. The receptors come from a woman aged 40 to 49 in good health and CMV-seropositive. Each CDR3 is given with its conserved first and last residue. D genes are given only for firm matches. Expanded clones get a size class; other rows say once, few or many, or leave the size out.

>TRBJ2-1|NA|TRBD2|16|TRBV27
CASRTASGSSYNEQFF
TGTGCCAGCCGCACCGCTAGCGGGAGTTCCTACAATGAGCAGTTCTTC
>TRBJ1-5|NA|NA|15|TRBV19
CASSSRAANNQPQHF
TGTGCCAGTAGTTCCAGGGCGGCCAACAATCAGCCCCAGCATTTT
>TRBJ2-4|NA|TRBD2|18|TRBV19
CASSIGSSGSLAKNIQYF
TGTGCCAGTAGTATAGGAAGTAGCGGGAGTCTAGCCAAAAACATTCAGTACTTC
>TRBJ1-2|many|TRBD1|14|TRBV6-6
CASSNLDRGAGYTF
TGTGCCAGCAGTAACCTAGACAGGGGAGCAGGCTACACCTTC
>TRBJ2-1|NA|NA|15|TRBV6-5
CASSYGASSYNEQFF
TGTGCCAGCAGTTACGGGGCGAGCTCCTACAATGAGCAGTTCTTC
>TRBJ2-5|NA|TRBD1|18|TRBV5-1
CASSSLRQGGMGQETQYF
TGCGCCAGCAGCTCCCTGAGACAGGGTGGGATGGGACAAGAGACCCAGTACTTC
>TRBJ2-3|NA|TRBD2|18|TRBV11-3
CASSFDPPRAGGADTQYF
TGTGCCAGCAGCTTTGACCCCCCCCGGGCGGGAGGGGCAGATACGCAGTATTTT
>TRBJ2-7|once|NA|12|TRBV5-4
CASSFRGYEQYF
TGTGCCAGCAGCTTCCGGGGCTACGAGCAGTACTTC
>TRBJ2-1|NA|NA|14|TRBV6-5
CASSYSEIYNEQFF
TGTGCCAGCAGTTACTCGGAGATCTACAATGAGCAGTTCTTC
>TRBJ2-3|NA|TRBD2|14|TRBV10-1
CASSDTGGPNTQYF
TGCGCCAGCAGTGATACGGGAGGGCCTAATACGCAGTATTTT
>TRBJ2-3|NA|NA|15|TRBV6-4
CASSDRLGSTDTQYF
TGTGCCAGCAGTGACCGGCTAGGTAGCACAGATACGCAGTATTTT
>TRBJ1-1|NA|NA|14|TRBV5-1
CASSLDAANTEAFF
TGCGCCAGCAGCTTGGATGCGGCTAACACTGAAGCTTTCTTT